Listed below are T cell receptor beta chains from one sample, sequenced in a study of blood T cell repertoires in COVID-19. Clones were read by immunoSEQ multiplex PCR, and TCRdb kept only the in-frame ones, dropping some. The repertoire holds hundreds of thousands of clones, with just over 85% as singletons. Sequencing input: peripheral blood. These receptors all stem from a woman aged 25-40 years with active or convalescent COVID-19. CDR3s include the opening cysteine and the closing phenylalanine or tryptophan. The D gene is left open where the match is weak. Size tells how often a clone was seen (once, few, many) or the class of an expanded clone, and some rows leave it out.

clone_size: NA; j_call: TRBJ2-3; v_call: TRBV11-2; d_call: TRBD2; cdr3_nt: TGTGCCAGCAGCGTCAGACTAGCGGGAGATTCAGATACGCAGTATTTT; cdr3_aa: CASSVRLAGDSDTQYF
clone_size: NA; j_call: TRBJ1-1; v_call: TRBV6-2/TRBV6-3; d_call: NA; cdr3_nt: TGTGCCAGCAGCGTCGGGCGGGCCACTGAAGCTTTCTTT; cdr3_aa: CASSVGRATEAFF
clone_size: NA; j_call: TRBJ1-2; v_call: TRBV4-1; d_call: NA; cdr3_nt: TGCGCCAGCAGCCAACCCAAGGAGGGGCCCGGCTACACCTTC; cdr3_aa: CASSQPKEGPGYTF
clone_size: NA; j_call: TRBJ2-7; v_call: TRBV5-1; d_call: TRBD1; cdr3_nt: TGCGCCAGCAGCCCGCCGGGACAGGGGTACGAGCAGTACTTC; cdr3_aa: CASSPPGQGYEQYF
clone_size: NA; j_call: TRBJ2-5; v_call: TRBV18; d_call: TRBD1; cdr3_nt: TGTGCCAGCTCACCACAACAGGGGGAGACCCAGTACTTC; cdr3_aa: CASSPQQGETQYF
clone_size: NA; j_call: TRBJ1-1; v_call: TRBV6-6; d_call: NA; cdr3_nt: TGTGCCAGCACCGTGACAGAATCAACTGAAGCTTTCTTT; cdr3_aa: CASTVTESTEAFF
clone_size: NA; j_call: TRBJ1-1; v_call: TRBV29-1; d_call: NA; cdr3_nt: TGCCCCTCATCCTTGGGAGGCGGACGTTTTACTGAAGCTTTCTTT; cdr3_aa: CPSSLGGGRFTEAFF
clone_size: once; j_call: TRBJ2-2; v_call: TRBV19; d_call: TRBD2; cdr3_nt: TGTGCCACCAGGGACCTAGCGGGAGTTCTCACCGGGGAGCTGTTTTTT; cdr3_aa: CATRDLAGVLTGELFF
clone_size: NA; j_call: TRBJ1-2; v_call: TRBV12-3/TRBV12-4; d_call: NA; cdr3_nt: TGTGCCAGCAGTAACAGGGTCTGGGGCTACACCTTC; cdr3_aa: CASSNRVWGYTF
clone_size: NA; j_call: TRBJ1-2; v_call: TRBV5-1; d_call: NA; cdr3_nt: TGCGCCAGCAGCGCCTTGGACAGCAGGGTTAGCTATGGCTACACCTTC; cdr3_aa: CASSALDSRVSYGYTF
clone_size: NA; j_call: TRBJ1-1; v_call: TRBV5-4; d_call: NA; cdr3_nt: TGTGCCAGCAGCTCCCCCCAGGGAACTGAAGCTTTCTTT; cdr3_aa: CASSSPQGTEAFF
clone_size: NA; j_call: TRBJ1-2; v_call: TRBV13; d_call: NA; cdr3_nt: TGTGCCAGCAGGCCCGAGGGTGCTAACTATGGCTACACCTTC; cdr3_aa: CASRPEGANYGYTF
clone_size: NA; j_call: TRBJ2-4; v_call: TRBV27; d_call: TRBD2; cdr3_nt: TGTGCCAGCAGTTTTACTAGCGGGGTATTCGGATTAGTCCACTTC; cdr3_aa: CASSFTSGVFGLVHF
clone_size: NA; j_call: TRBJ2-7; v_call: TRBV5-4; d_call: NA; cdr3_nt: TGTGCCAGCAGCTTGGGAGGGGGGGGGAGCCCCTACGAGCAGTACTTC; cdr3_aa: CASSLGGGGSPYEQYF
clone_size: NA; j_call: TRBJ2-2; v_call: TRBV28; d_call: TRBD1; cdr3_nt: TGTGCCAGCAGTACTCGGACAGGGGGGAACACCGGGGAGCTGTTTTTT; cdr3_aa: CASSTRTGGNTGELFF
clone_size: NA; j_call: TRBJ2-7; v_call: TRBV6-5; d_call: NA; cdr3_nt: TGTGCCAGCACTCATGAGGCGGCCTACGAGCAGTACTTC; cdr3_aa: CASTHEAAYEQYF
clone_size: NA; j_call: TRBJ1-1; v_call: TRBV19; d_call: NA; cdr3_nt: TGTGCCAGTAGTATTCGGAACGAGGTTACGTCTGAAGCTTTCTTT; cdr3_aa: CASSIRNEVTSEAFF
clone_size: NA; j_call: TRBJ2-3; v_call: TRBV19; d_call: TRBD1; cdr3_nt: TGTGCCAGTAGTAAAGGCCGGGACAGGGCTGGCACAGATACGCAGTATTTT; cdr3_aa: CASSKGRDRAGTDTQYF
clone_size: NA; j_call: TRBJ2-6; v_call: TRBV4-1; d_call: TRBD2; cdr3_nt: TGCGCCAGCAGCCAAAACTTAGCGGGCGGCTACTCTGGGGCCAACGTCCTGACTTTC; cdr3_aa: CASSQNLAGGYSGANVLTF
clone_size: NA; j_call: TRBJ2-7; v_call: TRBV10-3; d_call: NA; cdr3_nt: TGTGCCATCAGTGAGGACAGTAGACCCTACGAGCAGTACTTC; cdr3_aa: CAISEDSRPYEQYF
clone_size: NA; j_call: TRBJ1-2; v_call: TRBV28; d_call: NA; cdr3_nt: TGTGCCATCGAACCACCCAGGGTTGGAGGCTACACCTTC; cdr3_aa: CAIEPPRVGGYTF
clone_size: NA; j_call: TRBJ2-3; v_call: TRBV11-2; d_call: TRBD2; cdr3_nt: TGTGCCAGCAGCCCCCACCGACTAGCGGGGGAGGTTGGGACAGATACGCAGTATTTT; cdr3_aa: CASSPHRLAGEVGTDTQYF
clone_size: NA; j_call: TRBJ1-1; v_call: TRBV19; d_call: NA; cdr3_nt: TGTGCCAGTAGTGGCTGGTGGAAGGCGGACACTGAAGCTTTCTTT; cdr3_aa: CASSGWWKADTEAFF
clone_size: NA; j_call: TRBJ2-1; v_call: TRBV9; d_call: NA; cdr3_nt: TGTGCCAGCAGCGTTAACAATGAGCAGTTCTTC; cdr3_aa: CASSVNNEQFF
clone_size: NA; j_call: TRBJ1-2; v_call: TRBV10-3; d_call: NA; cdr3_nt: TGTGCCATCAGTGAAGACGGGGCTAACTATGGCTACACCTTC; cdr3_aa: CAISEDGANYGYTF
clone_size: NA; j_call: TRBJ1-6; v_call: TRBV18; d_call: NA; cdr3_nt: TGTGCCAGCTCGCCGGGATCAGGGGATAATTCACCCCTCCACTTT; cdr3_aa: CASSPGSGDNSPLHF
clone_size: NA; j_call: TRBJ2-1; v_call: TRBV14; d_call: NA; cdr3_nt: TGTGCCAGCAGTGTCAGGACTGATGTTGCCTACAATGAGCAGTTCTTC; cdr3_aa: CASSVRTDVAYNEQFF
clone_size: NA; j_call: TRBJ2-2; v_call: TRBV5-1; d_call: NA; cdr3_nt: TGCGCCAGCAGCTTGACGAGTACGAGCACCGGGGAGCTGTTTTTT; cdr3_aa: CASSLTSTSTGELFF